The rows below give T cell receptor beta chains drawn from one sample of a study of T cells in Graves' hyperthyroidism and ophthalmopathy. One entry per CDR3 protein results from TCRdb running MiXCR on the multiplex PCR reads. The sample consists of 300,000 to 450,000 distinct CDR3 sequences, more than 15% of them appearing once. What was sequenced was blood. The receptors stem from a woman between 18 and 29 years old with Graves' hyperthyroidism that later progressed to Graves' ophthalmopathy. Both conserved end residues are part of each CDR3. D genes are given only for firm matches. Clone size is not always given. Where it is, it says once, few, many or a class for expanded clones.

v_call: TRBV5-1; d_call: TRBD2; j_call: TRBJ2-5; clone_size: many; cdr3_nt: TGCGCCAGCAGCTTGGTGTTAGCGGGATACCAAGAGACCCAGTACTTC; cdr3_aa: CASSLVLAGYQETQYF
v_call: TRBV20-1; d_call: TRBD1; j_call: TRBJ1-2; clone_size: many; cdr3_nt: TGCAGTGCTCGTCCCGGGACAGGGACCTATGGCTACACCTTC; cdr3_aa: CSARPGTGTYGYTF
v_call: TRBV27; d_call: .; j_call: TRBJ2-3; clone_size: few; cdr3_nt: TGTGCCAGCATCACTACAGATACGCAGTATTTT; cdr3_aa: CASITTDTQYF
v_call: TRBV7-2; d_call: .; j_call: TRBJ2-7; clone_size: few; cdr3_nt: TGTGCCACCAGCTCGGGACTTCCAAGTGCCGAGCAGTACTTC; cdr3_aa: CATSSGLPSAEQYF
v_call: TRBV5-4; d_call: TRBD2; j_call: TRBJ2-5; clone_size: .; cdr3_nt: TGTGCCAGCAGCCCTGGGACTATGGGAGAGACCCAGTACTTC; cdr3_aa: CASSPGTMGETQYF
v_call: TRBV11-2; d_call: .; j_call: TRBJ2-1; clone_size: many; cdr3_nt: TGTGCCAGCAGCTTAGTATACAGTAGCCCCCATGAGCAGTTCTTC; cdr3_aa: CASSLVYSSPHEQFF
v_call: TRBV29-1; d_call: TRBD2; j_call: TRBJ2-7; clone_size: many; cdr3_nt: TGCAGCGTTGTGGGACTAGAAGCCTACGAGCAGTACTTC; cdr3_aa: CSVVGLEAYEQYF
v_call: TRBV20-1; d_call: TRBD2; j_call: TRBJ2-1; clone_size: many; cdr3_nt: TGCAGTGCTTCCGGGACTAGCGGAGAGAATTCCTACAATGAGCAGTTCTTC; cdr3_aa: CSASGTSGENSYNEQFF
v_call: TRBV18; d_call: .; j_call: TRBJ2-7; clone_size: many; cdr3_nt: TGTGCCAGCTCACCCTCCGTAATCGCCGAGCAGTACTTC; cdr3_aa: CASSPSVIAEQYF
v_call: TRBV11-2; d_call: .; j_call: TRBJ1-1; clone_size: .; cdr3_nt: TGTGCCAGCAGCTTAGCGGTTAGGGCTTCTGAAGCTTTCTTT; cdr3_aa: CASSLAVRASEAFF
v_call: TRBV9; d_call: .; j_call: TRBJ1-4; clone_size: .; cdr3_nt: TGTGCCAGCAGCGCCCGGACGGGAACAACTAATGAAAAACTGTTTTTT; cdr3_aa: CASSARTGTTNEKLFF
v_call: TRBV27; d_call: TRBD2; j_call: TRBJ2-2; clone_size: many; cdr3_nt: TGTGCCAGCAGTCGATCCCCAGCGGGGGCGAGGACCGGGGAGCTGTTTTTT; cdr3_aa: CASSRSPAGARTGELFF
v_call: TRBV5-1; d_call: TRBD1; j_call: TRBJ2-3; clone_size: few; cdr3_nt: TGCACCAGCAGCTCACAGGGGGCCTTACGCACAGATACGCAGTATTTT; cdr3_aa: CTSSSQGALRTDTQYF
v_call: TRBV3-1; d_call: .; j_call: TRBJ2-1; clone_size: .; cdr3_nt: TGTGCCAGCAGCCAAGAAGGGGGGAGCGGCAGAAATGAGCAGTTCTTC; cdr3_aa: CASSQEGGSGRNEQFF
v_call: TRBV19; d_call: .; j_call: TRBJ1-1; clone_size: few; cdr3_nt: TGTGCCAGTAGTATAGACACGGGACATAACACTGAAGCTTTCTTT; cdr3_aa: CASSIDTGHNTEAFF
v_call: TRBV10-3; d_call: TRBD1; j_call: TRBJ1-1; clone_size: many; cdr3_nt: TGTGCCATCAGAGGGACAGGGGCAGCAAGCGGATCTGTTGAAGCTTTCTTT; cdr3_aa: CAIRGTGAASGSVEAFF
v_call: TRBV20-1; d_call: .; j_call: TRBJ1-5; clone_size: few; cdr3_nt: TGCAGTGCTAAAAAGCCGGGACCCAACAATCAGCCCCAGCATTTT; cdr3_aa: CSAKKPGPNNQPQHF
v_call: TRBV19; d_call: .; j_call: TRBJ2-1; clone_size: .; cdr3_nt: TGTGCCAGTAGTATTGGTACAGGGCCCAATGAGCAGTTCTTC; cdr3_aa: CASSIGTGPNEQFF
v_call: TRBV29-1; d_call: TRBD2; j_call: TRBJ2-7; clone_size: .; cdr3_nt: TGCAGCGTTGCTCCAGCGGGAGGGCCGGGGGAGCAGTACTTC; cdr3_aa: CSVAPAGGPGEQYF
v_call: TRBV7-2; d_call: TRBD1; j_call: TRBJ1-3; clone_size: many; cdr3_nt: TGTGCCAGCAGCCTGGACAGGGGCTCCGGAAACACCATATATTTT; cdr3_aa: CASSLDRGSGNTIYF
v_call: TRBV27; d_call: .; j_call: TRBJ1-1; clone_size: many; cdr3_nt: TGTGCCAGCAGTTTAGTTGGCCGACCGCCGAACACTGAAGCTTTCTTT; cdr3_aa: CASSLVGRPPNTEAFF
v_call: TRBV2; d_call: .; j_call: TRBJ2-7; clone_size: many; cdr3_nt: TGTGCCAGCAGTGAAATAGGGGTCCAAGCCTACGAGCAGTACTTC; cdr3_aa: CASSEIGVQAYEQYF
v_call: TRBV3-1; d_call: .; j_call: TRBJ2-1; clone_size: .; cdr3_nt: TGTGCCAGCAGCCCAACGGGATCCCGGGGCAATGAGCAGTTCTTC; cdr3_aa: CASSPTGSRGNEQFF
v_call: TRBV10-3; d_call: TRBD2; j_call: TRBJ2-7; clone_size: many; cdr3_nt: TGTGCCATCAGTCCGGGACTAGCGGGCCCCTACGAGCAGTACTTC; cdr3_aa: CAISPGLAGPYEQYF
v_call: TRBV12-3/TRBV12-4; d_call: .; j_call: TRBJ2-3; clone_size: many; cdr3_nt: TGTGCCACCTCTTTAAGGAGCACAGATACGCAGTATTTT; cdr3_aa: CATSLRSTDTQYF
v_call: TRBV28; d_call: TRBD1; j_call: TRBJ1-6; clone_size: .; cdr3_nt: TGTGCGGCCCAGGACAGGGTGAATTCACCCCTCCACTTT; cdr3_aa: CAAQDRVNSPLHF
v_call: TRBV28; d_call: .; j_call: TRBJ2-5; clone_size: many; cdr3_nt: TGTGCCAGCCGACCCGACCGTTCTCCTCGAGGCGAGACCCAGTACTTC; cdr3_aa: CASRPDRSPRGETQYF
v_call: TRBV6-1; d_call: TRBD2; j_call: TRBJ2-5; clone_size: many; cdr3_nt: TGTGCCAGCAGTGAAGCGCGACTAGCGGCGCTAGGGACCCAGTACTTC; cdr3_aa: CASSEARLAALGTQYF
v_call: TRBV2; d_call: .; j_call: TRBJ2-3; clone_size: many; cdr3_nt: TGTGCCAGCACCCCCCGGGCCGCACTGGTGAATACGCAGTATTTT; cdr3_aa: CASTPRAALVNTQYF
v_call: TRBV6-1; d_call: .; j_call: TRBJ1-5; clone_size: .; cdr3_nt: TGTGCCAGCAGTCAGGATAGCAATCAGCCCCGGCATTTT; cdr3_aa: CASSQDSNQPRHF
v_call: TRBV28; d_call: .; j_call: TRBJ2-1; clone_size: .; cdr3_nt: TGTGCCAGCAGCGACTCCGGGACAAGAAGCAATGAGCAGTTCTTC; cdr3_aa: CASSDSGTRSNEQFF
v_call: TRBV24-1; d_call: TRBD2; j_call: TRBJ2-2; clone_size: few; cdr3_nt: TGTGCCACCAGCCTAGCGGGGCTAGCGGGGGAGCTGTTTTTT; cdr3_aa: CATSLAGLAGELFF
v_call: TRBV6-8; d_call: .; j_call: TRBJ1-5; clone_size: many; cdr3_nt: TGTGCCAGCAGTTTCGACGCAGGGGATCAGCCCCAGCATTTT; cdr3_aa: CASSFDAGDQPQHF
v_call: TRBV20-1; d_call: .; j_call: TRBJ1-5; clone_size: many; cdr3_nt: TGCAGTGCTAGAGTCACCGAGTATAGCAATCAGCCCCAGCATTTT; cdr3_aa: CSARVTEYSNQPQHF
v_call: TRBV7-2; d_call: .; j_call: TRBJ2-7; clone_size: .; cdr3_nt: TGTGCCAGCAGCCCCAGTACCTACGAGCAGTACTTC; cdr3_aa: CASSPSTYEQYF
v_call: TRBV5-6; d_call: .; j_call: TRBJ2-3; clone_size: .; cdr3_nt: TGTGCCAGCAGCTTGGTAGGTCTGGTCGGCACAGATACGCAGTATTTT; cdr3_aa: CASSLVGLVGTDTQYF
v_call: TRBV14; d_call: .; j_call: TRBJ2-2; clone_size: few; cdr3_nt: TGTGCCAGCACCCTAAACGGGGGCACCGGGGAGCTGTTTTTT; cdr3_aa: CASTLNGGTGELFF
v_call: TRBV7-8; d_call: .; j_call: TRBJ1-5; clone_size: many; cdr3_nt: TGTGCCAGCAGCTTTTTAGGGATTAGCAATCAGCCCCAGCATTTT; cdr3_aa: CASSFLGISNQPQHF
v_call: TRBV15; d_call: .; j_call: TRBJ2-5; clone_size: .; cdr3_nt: TGTGCCACCAGCAGAGGACTCGGGGGCCGAGAGACCCAGTACTTC; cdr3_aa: CATSRGLGGRETQYF
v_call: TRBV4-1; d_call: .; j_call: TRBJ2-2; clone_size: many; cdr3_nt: TGCGCCAGCAGCCAAGGTCGGACCGGGGAGCTGTTTTTT; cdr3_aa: CASSQGRTGELFF
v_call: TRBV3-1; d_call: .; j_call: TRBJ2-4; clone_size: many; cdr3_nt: TGTGCCAGCAGCGGTCGACTAGAAGTAGCCAAAAACATTCAGTACTTC; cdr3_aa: CASSGRLEVAKNIQYF
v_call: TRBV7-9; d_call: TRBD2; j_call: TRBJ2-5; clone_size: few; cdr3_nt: TGTGCCAGCAGCACCCGACTAGCGGGAGTGGGGATTCAAGAGACCCAGTACTTC; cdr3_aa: CASSTRLAGVGIQETQYF
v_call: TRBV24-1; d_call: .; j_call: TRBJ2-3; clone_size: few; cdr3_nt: TGTGCCACCAGTGAGCCCGGGAGAGGTACAGATACGCAGTATTTT; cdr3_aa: CATSEPGRGTDTQYF
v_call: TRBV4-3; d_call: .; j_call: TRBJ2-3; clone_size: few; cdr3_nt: TGCGCCAGCAGCCAAGGACCGACCTTAGAGGGAGATACGCAGTATTTT; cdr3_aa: CASSQGPTLEGDTQYF
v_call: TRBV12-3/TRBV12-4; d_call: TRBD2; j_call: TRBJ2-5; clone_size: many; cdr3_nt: TGTGCCAGCAGTTTAGGGGACAGGAGGACTAGCGGGAGCCAAGAGACCCAGTACTTC; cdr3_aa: CASSLGDRRTSGSQETQYF
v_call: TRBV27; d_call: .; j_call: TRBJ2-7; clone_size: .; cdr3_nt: TGTGCCAGCAGTTTATCCGGCCTAACGGTTGGCTACGAGCAGTACTTC; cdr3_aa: CASSLSGLTVGYEQYF
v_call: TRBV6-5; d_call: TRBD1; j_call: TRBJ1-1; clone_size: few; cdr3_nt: TGTGCCAGCAGTTACTCGACAGGGTGGGACACTGAAGCTTTCTTT; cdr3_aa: CASSYSTGWDTEAFF
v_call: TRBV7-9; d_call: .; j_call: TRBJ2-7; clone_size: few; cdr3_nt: TGTGCCAGCAGCCTCGACAAATCGTACGAGCAGTACTTC; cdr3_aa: CASSLDKSYEQYF
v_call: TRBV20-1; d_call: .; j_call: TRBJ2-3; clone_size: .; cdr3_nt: TGCAGTGCTAGATTGCGGACCCGAGGGTTAGATACGCAGTATTTT; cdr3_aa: CSARLRTRGLDTQYF
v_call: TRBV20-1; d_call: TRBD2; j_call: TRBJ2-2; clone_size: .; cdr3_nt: TGCAGTGCTGCCCCGACTAGCGGGAGCTGGAACACCGGGGAGCTGTTTTTT; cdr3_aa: CSAAPTSGSWNTGELFF
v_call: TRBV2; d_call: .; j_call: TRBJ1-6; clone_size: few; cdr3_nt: TGTGCCAGCAGTGACAGGGGACCCTATAATTCACCCCTCCACTTT; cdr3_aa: CASSDRGPYNSPLHF
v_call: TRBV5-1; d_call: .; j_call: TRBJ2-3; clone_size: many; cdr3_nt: TGCGCCAGCAGACCTGGACAGCTTAGCACAGATACGCAGTATTTT; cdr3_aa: CASRPGQLSTDTQYF
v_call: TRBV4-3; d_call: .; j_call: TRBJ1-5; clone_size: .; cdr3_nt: TGCGCCAGCAGCCAAGATAACAGGGAGGGCCAGCCCCAGCATTTT; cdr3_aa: CASSQDNREGQPQHF